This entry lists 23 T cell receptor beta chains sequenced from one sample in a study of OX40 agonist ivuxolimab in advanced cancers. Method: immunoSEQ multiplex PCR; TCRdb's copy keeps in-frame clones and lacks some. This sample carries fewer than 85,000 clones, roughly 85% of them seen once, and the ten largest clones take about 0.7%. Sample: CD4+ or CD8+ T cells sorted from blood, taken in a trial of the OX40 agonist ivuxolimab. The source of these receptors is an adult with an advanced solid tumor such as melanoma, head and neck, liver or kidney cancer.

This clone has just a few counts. CDR3 in amino acids: CSVEDSGGRWRTEAFF. In DNA form, the CDR3 reads TGCAGCGTTGAAGATAGCGGTGGCAGGTGGAGGACTGAAGCTTTCTTT. V gene TRBV29-1 combines with J gene TRBJ1-1; D not resolved. V lost 0 bases and J lost 5, with 19 bases in between. The germline V gene has CDR1 SQVTM and CDR2 ANQGSEA. This CDR3 spans 16 amino acids.

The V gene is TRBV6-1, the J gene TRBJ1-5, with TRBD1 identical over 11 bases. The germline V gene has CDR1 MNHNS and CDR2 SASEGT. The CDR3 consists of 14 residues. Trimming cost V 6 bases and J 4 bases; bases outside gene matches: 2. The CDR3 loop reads CASRGTGGNQPQHF. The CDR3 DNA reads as TGTGCCAGCAGGGGGACAGGGGGGAATCAGCCCCAGCATTTT.

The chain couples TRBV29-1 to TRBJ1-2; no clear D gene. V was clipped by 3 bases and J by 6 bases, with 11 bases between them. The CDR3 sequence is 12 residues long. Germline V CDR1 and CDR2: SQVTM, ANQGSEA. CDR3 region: CSVDSQIDGYTF. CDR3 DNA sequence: TGCAGCGTTGACTCCCAGATAGATGGCTACACCTTC.

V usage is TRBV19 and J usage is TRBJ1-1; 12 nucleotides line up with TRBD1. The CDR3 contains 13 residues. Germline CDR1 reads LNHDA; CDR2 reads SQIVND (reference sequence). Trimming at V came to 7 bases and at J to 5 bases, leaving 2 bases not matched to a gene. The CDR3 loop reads CASKGQGATEAFF. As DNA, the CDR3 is TGTGCCAGTAAGGGACAGGGGGCAACTGAAGCTTTCTTT.

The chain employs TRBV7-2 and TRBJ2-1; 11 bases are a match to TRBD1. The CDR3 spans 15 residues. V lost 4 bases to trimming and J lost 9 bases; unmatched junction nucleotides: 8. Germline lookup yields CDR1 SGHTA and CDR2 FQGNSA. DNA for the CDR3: TGTGCCAGCAGCTCCGGGACAGGGGGTGTCAGTGAGCAGTTCTTC. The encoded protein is CASSSGTGGVSEQFF.

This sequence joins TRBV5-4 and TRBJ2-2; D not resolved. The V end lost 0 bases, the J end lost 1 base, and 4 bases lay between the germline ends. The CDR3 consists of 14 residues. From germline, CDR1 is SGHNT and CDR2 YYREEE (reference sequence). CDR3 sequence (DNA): TGTGCCAGCAGCTTGGTTGGGAACACCGGGGAGCTGTTTTTT. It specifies CASSLVGNTGELFF.

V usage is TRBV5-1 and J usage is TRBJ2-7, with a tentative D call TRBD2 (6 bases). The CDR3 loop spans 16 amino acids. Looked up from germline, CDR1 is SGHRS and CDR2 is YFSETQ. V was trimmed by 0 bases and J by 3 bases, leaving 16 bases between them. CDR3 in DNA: TGCGCCAGCAGCTTGGCCGGGCGGGACCTGGGCTACGAGCAGTACTTC. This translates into CASSLAGRDLGYEQYF.

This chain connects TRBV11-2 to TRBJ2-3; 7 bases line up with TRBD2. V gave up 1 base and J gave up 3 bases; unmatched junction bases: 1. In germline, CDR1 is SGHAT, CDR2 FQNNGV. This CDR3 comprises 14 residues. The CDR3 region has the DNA TGTGCCAGCAGCTTAGGGGGGGGAACAGATACGCAGTATTTT. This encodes CASSLGGGTDTQYF.

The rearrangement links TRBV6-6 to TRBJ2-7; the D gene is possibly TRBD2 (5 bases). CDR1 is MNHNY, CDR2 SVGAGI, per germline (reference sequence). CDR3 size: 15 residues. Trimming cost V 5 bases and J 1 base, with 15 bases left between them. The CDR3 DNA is TGTGCCAGCAGTCCCCCGGGTAGCGAGTCCTACGAGCAGTACTTC. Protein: CASSPPGSESYEQYF.

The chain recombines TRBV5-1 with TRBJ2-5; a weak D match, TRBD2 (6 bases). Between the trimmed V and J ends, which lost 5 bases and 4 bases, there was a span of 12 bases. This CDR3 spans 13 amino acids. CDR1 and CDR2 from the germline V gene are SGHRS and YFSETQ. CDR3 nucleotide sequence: TGCGCCAGCAGACGGGAGCCGGGAGAGACCCAGTACTTC. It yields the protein CASRREPGETQYF.

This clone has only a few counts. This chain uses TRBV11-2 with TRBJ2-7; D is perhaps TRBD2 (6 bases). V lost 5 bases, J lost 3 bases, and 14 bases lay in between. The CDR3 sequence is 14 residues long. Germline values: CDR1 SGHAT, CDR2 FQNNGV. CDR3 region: CASSKGTLSYEQYF. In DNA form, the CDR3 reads TGTGCCAGCAGCAAAGGGACTCTGAGCTACGAGCAGTACTTC.

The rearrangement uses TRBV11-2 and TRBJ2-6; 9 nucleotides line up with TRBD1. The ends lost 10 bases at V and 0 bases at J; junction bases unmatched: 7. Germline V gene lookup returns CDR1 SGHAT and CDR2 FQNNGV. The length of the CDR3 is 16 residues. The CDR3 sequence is CATRDRANSGANVLTF. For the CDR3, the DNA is TGTGCCACCAGGGACAGGGCCAACTCTGGGGCCAACGTCCTGACTTTC.

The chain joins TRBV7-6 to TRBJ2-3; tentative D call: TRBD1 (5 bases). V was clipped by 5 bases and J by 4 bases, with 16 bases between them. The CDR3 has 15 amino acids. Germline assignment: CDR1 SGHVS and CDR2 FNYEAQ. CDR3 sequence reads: CASSQRGFKADTQYF. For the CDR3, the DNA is TGTGCCAGCAGCCAAAGGGGTTTCAAAGCAGATACGCAGTATTTT.

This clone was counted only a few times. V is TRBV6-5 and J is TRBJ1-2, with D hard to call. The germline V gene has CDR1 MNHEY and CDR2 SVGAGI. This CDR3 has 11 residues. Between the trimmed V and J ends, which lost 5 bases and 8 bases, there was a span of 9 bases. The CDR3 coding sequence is TGTGCCAGCAGTGACGACCGGGGCTACACCTTC. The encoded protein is CASSDDRGYTF.

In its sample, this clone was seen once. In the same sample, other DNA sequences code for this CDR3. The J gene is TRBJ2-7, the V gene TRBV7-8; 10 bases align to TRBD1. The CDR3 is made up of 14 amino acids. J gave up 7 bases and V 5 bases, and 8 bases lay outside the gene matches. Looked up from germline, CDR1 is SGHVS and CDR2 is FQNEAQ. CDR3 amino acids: CASSDRDRGGEQYF. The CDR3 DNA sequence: TGTGCCAGCAGCGACCGGGACAGGGGTGGGGAGCAGTACTTC.

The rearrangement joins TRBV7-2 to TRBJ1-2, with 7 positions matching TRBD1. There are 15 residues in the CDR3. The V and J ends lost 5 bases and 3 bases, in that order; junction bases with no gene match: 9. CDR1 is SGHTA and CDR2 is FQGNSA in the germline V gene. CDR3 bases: TGTGCCAGCAGCCGATCGGGACAGATAGACTATGGCTACACCTTC. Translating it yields CASSRSGQIDYGYTF.

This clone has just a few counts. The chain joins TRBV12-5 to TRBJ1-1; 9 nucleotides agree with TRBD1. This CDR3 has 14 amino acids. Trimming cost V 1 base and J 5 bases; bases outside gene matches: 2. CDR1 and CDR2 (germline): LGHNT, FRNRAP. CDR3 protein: CASGLGQGETEAFF. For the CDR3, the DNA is TGTGCTAGTGGTTTGGGACAGGGGGAGACTGAAGCTTTCTTT. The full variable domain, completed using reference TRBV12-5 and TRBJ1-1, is DARVTQTPRHKVTEMGQEVTMRCQPILGHNTVFWYRQTMMQGLELLAYFRNRAPLDDSGMPKDRFSAEMPDATLATLKIQPSEPRDSAVYFCASGLGQGETEAFFGQGTRLTVV.

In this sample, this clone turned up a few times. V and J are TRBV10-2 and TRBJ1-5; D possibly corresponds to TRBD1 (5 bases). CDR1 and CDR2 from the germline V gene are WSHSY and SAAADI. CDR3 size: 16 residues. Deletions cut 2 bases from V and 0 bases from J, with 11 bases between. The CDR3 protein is CASSERGPDSNQPQHF. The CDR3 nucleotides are TGCGCCAGCAGTGAGAGGGGCCCGGATAGCAATCAGCCCCAGCATTTT.

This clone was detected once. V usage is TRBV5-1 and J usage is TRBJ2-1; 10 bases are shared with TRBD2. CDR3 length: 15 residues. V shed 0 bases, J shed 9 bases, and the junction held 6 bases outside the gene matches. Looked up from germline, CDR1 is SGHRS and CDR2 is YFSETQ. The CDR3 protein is CASSLEASGSLEQFF. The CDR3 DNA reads TGCGCCAGCAGCTTGGAGGCTAGCGGGAGTCTTGAGCAGTTCTTC.

CDR3 region: CASRGTGNNEQFF. The CDR3 bases are TGTGCCAGTCGCGGGACAGGGAACAATGAGCAGTTCTTC. V is TRBV19 and J is TRBJ2-1, with TRBD1 matching 9 bases. The junction had 4 bases not matched to a gene; V was cut back by 8 bases and J by 5 bases. The germline CDR1 and CDR2 sequences are LNHDA and SQIVND (reference sequence). The CDR3 loop spans 13 amino acids. The full variable domain, its missing parts supplied by reference TRBV19 and TRBJ2-1, is DGGITQSPKYLFRKEGQNVTLSCEQNLNHDAMYWYRQDPGQGLRLIYYSQIVNDFQKGDIAEGYSVSREKKESFPLTVTSAQKNPTAFYLCASRGTGNNEQFFGPGTRLTVL.

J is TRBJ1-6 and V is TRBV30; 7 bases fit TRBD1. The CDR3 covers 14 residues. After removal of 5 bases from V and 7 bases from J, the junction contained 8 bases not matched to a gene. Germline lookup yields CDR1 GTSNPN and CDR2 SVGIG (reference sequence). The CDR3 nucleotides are TGTGCCTGGGATACGGGACAGAACAATTCACCCCTCCACTTT. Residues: CAWDTGQNNSPLHF.

CDR3 DNA sequence: TGTGCCAGCAGTGAGGCCGGGACACCTACGAACTATGGCTACACCTTC. Its protein product is CASSEAGTPTNYGYTF. The chain joins TRBV6-1 to TRBJ1-2, with D perhaps TRBD1 (6 bases). Germline V gene data show CDR1 as MNHNS and CDR2 as SASEGT. The CDR3 totals 16 residues. V gave up 3 bases and J gave up 2 bases, with 16 bases separating them.

For the CDR3, the DNA is TGCGCCAGCAGCCAGGTGGGACAGCGGAACACCGGGGAGCTGTTTTTT. Translated: CASSQVGQRNTGELFF. This chain joins TRBV4-1 and TRBJ2-2; 7 positions agree with TRBD1. CDR1 and CDR2 from the germline V gene are MGHRA and YSYEKL. The CDR3 sequence is 16 residues long. The trim removed 3 bases at V and 1 base at J, leaving 5 bases unmatched.